The present T cell receptor beta chain was sequenced within a study of T cells in Graves' hyperthyroidism and ophthalmopathy. Regarding the study as a whole: The blood repertoire included most of the expanded thyroid clonotypes above 0.001.

V was clipped by 6 bases and J by 4 bases; unmatched bases: 6. CDR1 and CDR2 from the germline V gene are LGHDT and YNNKEL (reference sequence). The CDR3 loop spans 16 amino acids. RNA transcripts provided the source from which TCR beta CDR3 regions were amplified. The HTBI set primed first-round TCR CDR3 RT-PCR. TCRdb independently ran MiXCR on the multiplex PCR reads; one entry per CDR3 protein. The top ten hold almost 6% of the sample, which has roughly 580,000 distinct CDR3 sequences, around 14% seen once. This clonotype was seen repeatedly, ten times or more. Its antigen is undetermined. At first hyperthyroidism diagnosis, before any ophthalmopathy symptoms, the blood sample was collected.

This sequence was found in a woman in her twenties or thirties with Graves' hyperthyroidism that later progressed to Graves' ophthalmopathy. Input material: blood. V gene TRBV3-1 combines with J gene TRBJ2-2; TRBD2 aligns across 12 bases. The CDR3, as DNA: TGTGCCAGCAGTCCGGGACTAGCGGGCGGCACCGGGGAGCTGTTTTTT. This codes for CASSPGLAGGTGELFF.